A single sample gave rise to the 10 T cell receptor beta chains below, sequenced in a study of blood T cell repertoires in COVID-19. Produced via immunoSEQ multiplex PCR; TCRdb's table is partial and in-frame only. The sample has approximately 280,000 clones, roughly 89% seen once. The sample was PBMCs or T cells enriched from blood (not recorded which). Receptors were obtained from a woman in her thirties or forties who had recovered from COVID-19.

The rearrangement links TRBV7-2 to TRBJ1-2; 8 nucleotides line up with TRBD1. The trim removed 1 base at V and 4 bases at J, leaving 8 bases unmatched. Germline lookup yields CDR1 SGHTA and CDR2 FQGNSA. The CDR3 covers 16 residues. The CDR3 sequence is CASSLGGGQGGYGYTF. CDR3 nucleotides: TGTGCCAGCAGCTTAGGAGGCGGACAGGGAGGCTATGGCTACACCTTC.

The rearrangement links TRBV7-9 to TRBJ2-7; possibly TRBD2 for D (5 bases). V lost 1 base to trimming and J lost 7 bases, with 14 bases between them. The CDR3 spans 14 residues. Per the germline V gene, CDR1 is SEHNR and CDR2 is FQNEAQ (reference sequence). CDR3 loop: CASSLGWVGVEQYF. DNA for the CDR3: TGTGCCAGCAGCTTAGGATGGGTGGGAGTAGAGCAGTACTTC. Supplemented by reference TRBV7-9 and TRBJ2-7, the full variable domain reads DTGVSQNPRHKITKRGQNVTFRCDPISEHNRLYWYRQTLGQGPEFLTYFQNEAQLEKSRLLSDRFSAERPKGSFSTLEIQRTEQGDSAMYLCASSLGWVGVEQYFGPGTRLTVT.

V usage is TRBV9 and J usage is TRBJ2-4; 9 nucleotides agree with TRBD1. The ends lost 3 bases at V and 7 bases at J; junction bases unmatched: 11. The CDR3 has 16 amino acids. CDR1 SGDLS and CDR2 YYNGEE come from the germline V gene. In DNA form, the CDR3 reads TGTGCCAGCAGCGCGTCCCCGGGGACAGGGACCAACATTCAGTACTTC. Its protein product is CASSASPGTGTNIQYF.

The J gene is TRBJ2-7, the V gene TRBV7-2; 9 positions agree with TRBD2. The germline CDR1 and CDR2 sequences are SGHTA and FQGNSA. The junction had 8 bases not matched to a gene; V was cut back by 3 bases and J by 2 bases. The CDR3 totals 16 residues. For the CDR3, the DNA is TGTGCCAGCAGCTTTCAGGGAGCTAGCGGGGCCTACGAGCAGTACTTC. This sequence encodes CASSFQGASGAYEQYF.

In DNA, the CDR3 is TGTGCCAGCAGCGACCAGCTAGCGGGAGTTCGCACAGATACGCAGTATTTT. It translates to CASSDQLAGVRTDTQYF. The J gene is TRBJ2-3, the V gene TRBV2, with TRBD2 matching over 10 bases. V was pared by 6 bases and J by 1 base, with 10 bases of the junction left unmatched. Germline V gene data show CDR1 as SNHLY and CDR2 as FYNNEI. The CDR3 contains 17 residues.

The genes are TRBV19 and TRBJ1-6; TRBD1 matches at 7 bases. Germline loops: CDR1 LNHDA, CDR2 SQIVND (reference sequence). Unmatched junction bases numbered 6, after V lost 5 bases and J lost 8 bases. The CDR3 is made up of 14 amino acids. This CDR3 is CASSGHRGDSPLHF. For the CDR3, the DNA is TGTGCCAGTAGTGGACACAGGGGTGATTCACCCCTCCACTTT.

The chain combines TRBV10-2 with TRBJ1-1; 8 positions agree with TRBD1. J gave up 2 bases and V 7 bases, and 6 bases lay outside the gene matches. CDR1 and CDR2 (germline): WSHSY, SAAADI. The CDR3 contains 14 residues. CDR3: CASKGGQANTEAFF. The CDR3 nucleotides are TGCGCCAGCAAGGGGGGACAGGCAAACACTGAAGCTTTCTTT.

The V and J genes are TRBV28 and TRBJ2-3, with a tentative D call TRBD2 (5 bases). Trimming took 5 bases from V and 5 from J, leaving 14 bases between them. CDR3 length equals 14 residues. CDR1 and CDR2 (germline): MDHEN, SYDVKM. The CDR3, as DNA: TGTGCCAGCAGTCCCCCGGGGTTCAGAGATACGCAGTATTTT. It yields the protein CASSPPGFRDTQYF.

This clone appeared a single time. This chain links TRBV28 with TRBJ2-7, with a possible D match to TRBD1 (6 bases). Germline V gene data show CDR1 as MDHEN and CDR2 as SYDVKM. CDR3 size: 13 residues. The ends were cut back, 5 bases at V and 6 bases at J, with 14 bases in the middle. The CDR3 coding sequence is TGTGCCAGCAGTCCCTCCAGGGGTGGCGAGCAGTACTTC. As protein: CASSPSRGGEQYF.

The chain combines TRBV30 with TRBJ1-1; 8 bases match TRBD1. V was pared by 8 bases and J by 1 base, with 6 bases of the junction left unmatched. CDR1 GTSNPN and CDR2 SVGIG come from the germline V gene (reference sequence). This CDR3 comprises 13 residues. The CDR3 reads CAAPTGANTEAFF. CDR3 coding DNA: TGTGCCGCCCCGACAGGGGCGAACACTGAAGCTTTCTTT. The full variable domain, with the rest looked up from reference TRBV30 and TRBJ1-1, is SQTIHQWPATLVQPVGSPLSLECTVEGTSNPNLYWYRQAAGRGLQLLFYSVGIGQISSEVPQNLSASRPQDRQFILSSKKLLLSDSGFYLCAAPTGANTEAFFGQGTRLTVV.